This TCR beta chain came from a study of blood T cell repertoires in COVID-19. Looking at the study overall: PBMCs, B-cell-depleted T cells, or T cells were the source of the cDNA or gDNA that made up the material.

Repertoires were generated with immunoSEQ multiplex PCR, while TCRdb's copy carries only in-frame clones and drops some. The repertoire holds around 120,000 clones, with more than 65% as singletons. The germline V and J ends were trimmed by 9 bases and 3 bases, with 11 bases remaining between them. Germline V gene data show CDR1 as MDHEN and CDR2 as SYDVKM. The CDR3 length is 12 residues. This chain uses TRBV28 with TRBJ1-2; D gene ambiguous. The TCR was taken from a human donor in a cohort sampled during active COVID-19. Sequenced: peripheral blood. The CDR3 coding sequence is TGTGCCAGTGGGGAGTCCTACTATGGCTACACCTTC. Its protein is CASGESYYGYTF.